A single TCR beta chain is shown here with its context. Its antigen is unknown. Trimming left V 6 bases short and J 7 bases short, with 9 bases between. CDR3 length equals 12 residues. Looked up from germline, CDR1 is LNHDA and CDR2 is SQIVND (reference sequence). This sample stems from a study of lymphopenia after photon versus proton radiotherapy. Study-level results: Proton therapy kept repertoires fairly stable, unlike photons, which gained effector/memory cells. Larger post-nadir TCR diversity loss correlated inversely with survival in deceased patients.

TCRdb keeps only in-frame clones here, not all; method: immunoSEQ multiplex PCR. The table records roughly 45,000 clones, roughly 87% of them present only once. The rearrangement uses TRBV19 and TRBJ1-4; the D is unclear. Source: peripheral blood, taken from a patient treated with photon-based radiotherapy. This TCR was sampled from a middle-aged man with gastric cancer. The CDR3 DNA sequence: TGTGCCAGTAGCCGAGGAGGTGAAAAACTGTTTTTT. This gives the protein CASSRGGEKLFF.